The source of this T cell receptor (beta chain) is a study of OX40 agonist ivuxolimab in advanced cancers. About the study: Treatment received earlier with anti-PD-1, anti-PD-L1 or anti-CTLA-4 agents was allowed, and around 40% had some. Study findings and constraints: No antigen was identified for the clonally expanded peripheral T cells.

Here immunoSEQ multiplex PCR was the method, and the copy in TCRdb shows in-frame clones only, minus some. The sample shows about 62,000 clones, 75% to 85% of them seen only once. V was cut by 2 bases and J by 2 bases, with 7 bases left in between. Germline assignment: CDR1 SGHTA and CDR2 FQGTGA. The CDR3 runs 15 residues. Concerning this clone itself: Its antigen is unknown.

The clonotype originates from an adult with an advanced solid tumor such as melanoma, head and neck, liver or kidney cancer. Specimen: CD4+ or CD8+ T cells sorted from blood, collected in a trial of the OX40 agonist ivuxolimab. The chain joins TRBV7-3 to TRBJ2-6, with D uncertain. The CDR3 DNA reads TGTGCCAGCAGCTTAGGGGTAACTGGGGCCAACGTCCTGACTTTC. It encodes CASSLGVTGANVLTF.